Only one count was recorded for the clone carrying this TCR beta chain. What it binds is not known. This sample is drawn from a study of OX40 agonist ivuxolimab in advanced cancers. Study in general: The eligibility criteria allowed prior anti-PD-1, anti-PD-L1 or anti-CTLA-4 therapy, and approximately 38% had some.

Germline V CDR1 and CDR2: SGHTA, FQGTGA. With 5 bases removed from V and 5 bases from J, the gap between germline ends came to 17 bases. The CDR3 covers 15 residues. Only in-frame clones appear in the TCRdb table, and some are missing; sequencing was by immunoSEQ multiplex PCR. The sample holds about 46,000 clones, roughly 85% seen once. Overall study results and limits: Clonal expansion among partial responders at 0.1-3.0 mg/kg ranked near the lowest.

The sample was CD4+ or CD8+ T cells sorted from blood, taken in a trial of the OX40 agonist ivuxolimab. This chain links TRBV7-3 with TRBJ2-3, with a tentative D call TRBD2 (5 bases). The source of this sequence is an adult with an advanced solid tumor such as melanoma, head and neck, liver or kidney cancer. The CDR3 sequence is CASSPGVGRRDTQYF. The CDR3 nucleotides read TGTGCCAGCAGCCCCGGGGTTGGGCGGAGAGATACGCAGTATTTT.